This T cell receptor beta chain comes out of a study of T-cell reconstitution after alpha-beta-depleted transplantation in children. This CDR3 has 15 amino acids. The germline V gene has CDR1 SEHNR and CDR2 FQNEAQ (reference sequence). V lost 2 bases, J lost 4 bases, and 13 bases lay in between. About this clonotype itself: Its antigen is undetermined.

Overall study findings and caveats: The high TCRbeta diversity at day 60 in some patients came from surviving recipient T cells and thymic progenitors. In patients about two months after transplant, alpha-beta T cells reportedly arose from several hundred expanded graft clones. Newly generated T cells supplied most T-cell counts and diversity one year post-transplant.

A TCRbeta library incorporating unique molecular identifiers was prepared. Each CDR3 protein is one row after TCRdb ran MiXCR on the PCR reads. The data show 98,000 or so distinct CDR3 sequences, around a quarter seen once. Sample: PBMCs, taken before TCRalphabeta/CD19-depleted stem cell transplant. The chain is built from TRBV7-9 and TRBJ2-3, with D possibly TRBD2 on 5 matching bases. This clonotype was sampled from a boy between 2 and 10 years old with acute lymphoblastic leukemia, due to receive a stem cell transplant. In DNA, the CDR3 is TGTGCCAGCAGCTTATCCCTCGGGGAACCAGATACGCAGTATTTT. It specifies CASSLSLGEPDTQYF.